This T cell receptor (beta chain) stems from a study of PD-L1 blockade in urothelial cancer. Study details: Bladder-origin urothelial cancer in males described about 90% of the 29 patients.

The time point here: pretreatment peripheral blood. The CDR3 is made up of 14 amino acids. Germline V gene lookup returns CDR1 SGHRS and CDR2 YFSETQ. V lost 0 bases, J lost 6 bases, and 5 bases stayed unmatched. Generated by immunoSEQ multiplex PCR, the TCRdb table keeps only in-frame clones and is missing some. The profile shows around 79,000 clones, about 82% of them singletons. J is TRBJ1-1 and V is TRBV5-1; TRBD1 matches 7 bases. This receptor was taken from a man between 35 and 55 years old with urothelial cancer. The sequencing here drew on PBMCs, taken around atezolizumab (anti-PD-L1) treatment. Written as DNA, the CDR3 is TGCGCCAGCAGCTTGGAGGGGGCAGGGGCTGAAGCTTTCTTT. Its protein product is CASSLEGAGAEAFF.